Listed here is a single TCR beta chain. Its antigen is undetermined. The entry originates in a study of response to subunit inactivated influenza vaccine. The CDR3 is 15 amino acids. Germline assignment: CDR1 SQVTM and CDR2 ANQGSEA. The ends lost 4 bases at V and 0 bases at J; junction bases unmatched: 3. Study-wide results and caveats: Authors suggested each seasonal flu vaccination may recruit only limited numbers of new T cells.

TCRdb reanalysed the RT-PCR reads using MiXCR and keeps one entry per CDR3 protein. The repertoire holds 800,000 to 1,000,000 distinct CDR3 sequences, with about 20% as singletons. The starting material was PBMCs from blood, obtained around 5 days after vaccination. This receptor was taken from a man aged 45 to 65 who received an inactivated influenza vaccine. The chain links TRBV29-1 to TRBJ2-1; 10 bases match TRBD2. The CDR3 loop reads CSVVGLAASYNEQFF. The CDR3 DNA sequence: TGCAGCGTTGTAGGACTAGCGGCCTCCTACAATGAGCAGTTCTTC.